Detailed here is one TCR beta chain. Its cognate antigen is unknown. This specimen belongs to a study of shared clonotypes between healthy human individuals. Study-wide results and limits: Investigators expected sequencing depth to affect clonotype sharing among donors. Non-shared clonotypes were found to have lower generation probabilities than the clonotypes that were shared by all four of the sorted-subset donors.

This CDR3 region has 16 residues. The ends were cut back, 0 bases at V and 4 bases at J, with 13 bases in the middle. The germline V gene has CDR1 MNHNS and CDR2 SASEGT. Profiled with immunoSEQ multiplex PCR; TCRdb holds only in-frame clones, not every one. The data contain around 2.5 million clones, approximately 94% of them singletons. The sample consisted of naive CD4+ T cells from PBMCs. Documented subset: CD45RA+ positively selected. This sequence originates from a man aged 18-30 years in good health. Some clones in this sample may be carry-over from other donors' samples. The chain uses TRBV6-1 and TRBJ2-1; the D is unclear. The CDR3 region is CASSEATVRTYNEQFF. CDR3 DNA sequence: TGTGCCAGCAGTGAAGCGACGGTACGGACGTACAATGAGCAGTTCTTC.